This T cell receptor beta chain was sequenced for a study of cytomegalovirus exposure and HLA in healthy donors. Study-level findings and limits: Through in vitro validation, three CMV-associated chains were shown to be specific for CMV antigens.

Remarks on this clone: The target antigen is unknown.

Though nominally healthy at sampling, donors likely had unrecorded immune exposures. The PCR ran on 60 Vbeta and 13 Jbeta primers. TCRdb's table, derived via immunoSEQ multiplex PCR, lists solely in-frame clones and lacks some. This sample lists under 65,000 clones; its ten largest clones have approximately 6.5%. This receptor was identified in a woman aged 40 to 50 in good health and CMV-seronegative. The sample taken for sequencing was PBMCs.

The CDR3 protein is CASRISTGAADTQYF. In DNA form, the CDR3 reads TGTGCCAGCAGAATTAGTACGGGTGCGGCAGATACGCAGTATTTT. The rearrangement joins TRBV27 to TRBJ2-3; D is undetermined. Trimming shortened V by 6 bases and J by 4 bases, and 17 bases separated the two germline ends. The CDR3 sequence is 15 residues long. In germline, CDR1 is MNHEY, CDR2 SMNVEV (reference sequence).